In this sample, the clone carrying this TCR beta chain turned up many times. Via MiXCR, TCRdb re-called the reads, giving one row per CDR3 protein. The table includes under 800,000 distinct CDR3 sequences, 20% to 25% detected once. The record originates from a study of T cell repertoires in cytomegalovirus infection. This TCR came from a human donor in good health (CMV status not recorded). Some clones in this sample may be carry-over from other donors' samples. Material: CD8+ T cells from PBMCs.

CDR3 amino acids: CASSLSPAGNQETQYF. The DNA for the CDR3 is TGTGCCAGCAGCTTAAGCCCAGCGGGGAACCAAGAGACCCAGTACTTC. The rearrangement links TRBV7-2 to TRBJ2-5; 7 positions agree with TRBD2. V was pared by 2 bases and J by 0 bases, with 6 bases of the junction left unmatched. The germline CDR1 and CDR2 sequences are SGHTA and FQGNSA. The CDR3 totals 16 residues.